This TCR beta chain was captured in a study of blood T cell repertoires in COVID-19. Seattle enrolled patients during active infection and tracked them longitudinally. This table comes from immunoSEQ multiplex PCR, and its TCRdb copy is limited to in-frame clones, with some not included. The table shows roughly 120,000 clones, with 85% occurring only once. The CDR3 runs to 15 residues. V shed 3 bases and J 8 bases; nucleotides not matched to a gene: 4. CDR1 is LNHNV and CDR2 is YYDKDF in the germline V gene (reference sequence). This receptor was identified in an elderly woman with COVID-19, enrolled during active disease. Sample: peripheral blood. J is TRBJ2-1 and V is TRBV15, with TRBD2 matching 13 bases. The CDR3 region has the DNA TGTGCCACCAGCAGGGAGACTAGCGGGAGGCATGAGCAGTTCTTC. This translates into CATSRETSGRHEQFF.